This T cell receptor (beta chain) was obtained from a study of T cell responses to AZD1222 COVID-19 vaccine (TCRdb year 2021). In terms of the full investigation: TCR sequencing covered more than 230 trial participants: 200 to 210 given two doses of AZD1222 and 26 given two doses of MenACWY control vaccine. Trial participants were enrolled by age into subgroups of 18-55, 56-69 and 70-plus years, and around 150, 28 and 57 TCR-sequenced participants, respectively, were included in these subgroups.

Study-level results and caveats: Conclusions about previously exposed vaccinees are limited, since just 6 or 7 AZD1222 recipients were seropositive for SARS-CoV-2 at baseline. Reportedly, almost half of the unique spike-specific TCRs recognized epitopes lying outside the regions that are mutated in the B.1.351 and B.1.1.7 variants. The 56-69-year group was small, and its depth increase did not reach significance, likely because of low power. Because no samples from the day 14 peak response were available, repertoires could be characterized only after the peak T cell response. Participants were mostly white British and included more females than males, and it was suggested by the authors that clonal diversity may have been underestimated. The vaccine-associated CD4 TCRs covered the entire spike protein, and the dominant responses fell in regions 160-218 and 743-854. A significant rise in spike-specific TCR breadth and depth was observed after two AZD1222 doses relative to day 0 and relative to MenACWY recipients.

The CDR3 regions of human TCRbeta chains were subjected to immunosequencing. The paper's processing steps were these. Repertoire TCRs were checked for matches against a reference library of SARS-CoV-2-specific TCRs that had been generated using the MIRA antigen-specificity platform. Breadth was defined as the fraction of unique TCRs that were SARS-CoV-2-associated. Depth was defined as the fraction of total T cells that were SARS-CoV-2-associated. Using the MIRA data, each spike-specific TCR was mapped to the spike region that the TCR reacts to and placed in a CD4 or CD8 class. Log10-transformed breadth and depth values were compared by one-way ANOVA with Sidak's multiple comparisons tests. TCRdb carries this immuneACCESS record with in-frame sequences only. Its versions omit some clonotypes, under half of them owing to an unresolved V gene in the studies checked, with the rest unexplained. V, J and clone size are those of that table, while D and trimming were read from the DNA. This sample holds more than 20,000 clones; roughly 84% were observed only once. The top ten clones comprise under 35% of the sample.

The sample's time point label, in plain terms: about 28 days (+/-7) after the second vaccine dose. Because spike-specific TCR depth and breadth did not differ between the two schedules, AZD1222 recipients who got a second dose at roughly 4 weeks were pooled with those who got a second dose at roughly 12 weeks. Samples from vaccinated people were obtained from the UK trials COV001 and COV002, which included a single-blind randomized controlled phase 2/3 trial of AZD1222 (ChAdOx1 nCoV-19) in healthy adults. For TCRbeta chain sequencing, PBMC samples were collected from trial participants at day 0 and at day 28 after the second dose. CDR1 GTSNPN and CDR2 SVGIG are derived from the germline V gene (reference sequence). Its CDR3 holds 12 amino acids, cysteine through phenylalanine. The DNA shown is the 36-base CDR3, in frame from base 1. The V and J ends are trimmed by 8 bases and 7 bases, leaving 15 bases between them.

Details on this clone: The clone's antigen remains unknown. One base away there is no much larger clone; base qualities are not given.

Sequencing was performed on peripheral blood, taken 28 days after the second AZD1222 dose. The receptor was isolated from an adult who received the AZD1222 COVID-19 vaccine. Recombination connected TRBV30 to TRBJ2-4; the D gene is not confidently resolved. In nucleotides, the sequence is TGTGCCGTCGTCCCCACCTCGAACATTCAGTACTTC. Translated, this is CAVVPTSNIQYF.